These T cell receptor beta chains were read from a single sample in a study of blood T cell repertoires in COVID-19. Sequencing was performed with immunoSEQ multiplex PCR; in TCRdb, only in-frame clones are kept and a portion is missing. In the table there are about 130,000 clones, approximately 81% of which are singletons. The material sequenced was peripheral blood. The receptors come from a woman aged 60-70 years with active or convalescent COVID-19. CDR3s include the opening cysteine and the closing phenylalanine or tryptophan. The order of the fields is J gene, D gene, clone size, V gene, CDR3 length, CDR3 protein, CDR3 DNA. D genes are given only for firm matches. Size tells how often a clone was seen (once, few, many) or the class of an expanded clone, and some rows leave it out.

>TRBJ1-4|TRBD1|.|TRBV5-4|15
CASSLGTGWNEKLFF
TGTGCCAGCAGCTTGGGGACAGGCTGGAATGAAAAACTGTTTTTT
>TRBJ1-1|TRBD1|.|TRBV19|15
CASSMETGKMFRAFF
TGTGCCAGTAGTATGGAGACAGGGAAAATGTTCAGGGCTTTCTTT
>TRBJ1-1|.|.|TRBV7-8|12
CASSLGVGEAFF
TGTGCCAGCAGCTTAGGTGTCGGTGAAGCTTTCTTT
>TRBJ1-4|.|.|TRBV2|13
CASTADPDEKLFF
TGTGCCTCGACAGCAGATCCTGATGAAAAACTGTTTTTT
>TRBJ2-7|.|.|TRBV4-3|14
CASSQAKGFHEQYF
TGCGCCAGCAGCCAAGCCAAGGGGTTCCACGAGCAGTACTTC
>TRBJ1-4|.|.|TRBV28|12
CASSSSNEKLFF
TGTGCCAGCAGTTCCAGTAATGAAAAACTGTTTTTT
>TRBJ1-4|TRBD1|.|TRBV12-3/TRBV12-4|13
CASSLTGNEKLFF
TGTGCCAGCAGTCTGACAGGGAATGAAAAACTGTTTTTT
>TRBJ1-4|TRBD1|.|TRBV30|16
CAWWGQGPAFNEKLFF
TGTGCCTGGTGGGGACAGGGGCCCGCTTTTAATGAAAAACTGTTTTTT
>TRBJ2-3|TRBD2|few|TRBV5-1|15
CASSPSGGAADTQYF
TGCGCCAGCAGCCCTAGCGGGGGGGCTGCGGATACGCAGTATTTT
>TRBJ1-4|TRBD1|.|TRBV28|13
CASSFSKGTGSFF
TGTGCCAGCAGTTTCTCGAAGGGGACAGGCTCGTTTTTT
>TRBJ2-1|.|.|TRBV7-9|10
CASSSDEQFF
TGTGCCAGCAGTTCCGATGAGCAGTTCTTC